The clone carrying this T cell receptor (beta chain) appeared a single time. Its antigen is currently unknown. V lost 7 bases, J lost 6 bases, and 20 bases lay in between. The CDR3 sequence is 15 residues long. Germline loops: CDR1 SNHLY, CDR2 FYNNEI. This sample stems from a study of CD8+ T cells in alopecia areata. cDNA reverse transcribed from extracted RNA served as the sequencing template. Repertoires were generated with immunoSEQ multiplex PCR, while TCRdb's copy carries only in-frame clones and drops some. The data hold 190,000 or so clones, with about 60% observed a single time. General observations from the study: A great number of expanded lesional clones endured in scalp and blood during tofacitinib.

Treatment indicated: oral pan-JAK inhibitor, 5-10 mg twice daily. Specimens obtained from alopecia areata patients comprised lesional scalp punch biopsies and peripheral blood. The specimen comprised CD8+ T cells sorted from blood, sampled at week 24, from a patient treated with tofacitinib. This receptor was identified in a human donor with alopecia areata. This rearrangement joins TRBV2 to TRBJ2-3, with D tentatively TRBD2 (6 bases). In nucleotides, the CDR3 is TGTGCCAGCACCGCGGGACTCACCCGGGGGGATACGCAGTATTTT. It is translated as CASTAGLTRGDTQYF.